This TCR beta chain was captured in a study of T cell changes during pregnancy in multiple sclerosis. The assay was immunoSEQ multiplex PCR, and TCRdb's table has in-frame clones only and misses some. The profile shows about 46,000 clones, around 93% of them singletons. J was trimmed by 3 bases and V by 3 bases; bases with no gene match: 4. Germline lookup yields CDR1 MNHEY and CDR2 SMNVEV (reference sequence). This CDR3 contains 14 residues. The specimen comprised CD8+ T cells from peripheral blood mononuclear cells, sampled after pregnancy. The chain joins TRBV27 to TRBJ2-7; TRBD2 aligns across 8 bases. This clonotype originated in a female donor with multiple sclerosis, enrolled in a pregnancy study. The CDR3 DNA is TGTGCCAGCAGTTTCCTAGCGGGTGTCTACGAGCAGTACTTC. Translating it yields CASSFLAGVYEQYF.